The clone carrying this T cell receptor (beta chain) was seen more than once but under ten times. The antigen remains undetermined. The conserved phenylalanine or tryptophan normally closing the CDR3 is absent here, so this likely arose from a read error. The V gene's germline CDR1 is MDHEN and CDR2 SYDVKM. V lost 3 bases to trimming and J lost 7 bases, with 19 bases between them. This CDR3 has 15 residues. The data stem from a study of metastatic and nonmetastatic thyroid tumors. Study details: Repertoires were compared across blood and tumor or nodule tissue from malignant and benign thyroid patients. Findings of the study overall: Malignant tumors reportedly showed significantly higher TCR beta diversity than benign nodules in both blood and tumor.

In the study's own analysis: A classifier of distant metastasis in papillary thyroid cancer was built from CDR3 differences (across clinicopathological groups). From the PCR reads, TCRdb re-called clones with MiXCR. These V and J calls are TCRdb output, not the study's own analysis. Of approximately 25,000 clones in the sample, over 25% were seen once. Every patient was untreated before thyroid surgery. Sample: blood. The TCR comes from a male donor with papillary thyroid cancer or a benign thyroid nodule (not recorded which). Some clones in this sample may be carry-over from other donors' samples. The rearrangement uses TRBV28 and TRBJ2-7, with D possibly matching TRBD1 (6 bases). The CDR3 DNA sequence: TGTGCCAGCAGTTTGCAGGGGATACTATCGGGAGAGCAGTACCTC. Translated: CASSLQGILSGEQYL.